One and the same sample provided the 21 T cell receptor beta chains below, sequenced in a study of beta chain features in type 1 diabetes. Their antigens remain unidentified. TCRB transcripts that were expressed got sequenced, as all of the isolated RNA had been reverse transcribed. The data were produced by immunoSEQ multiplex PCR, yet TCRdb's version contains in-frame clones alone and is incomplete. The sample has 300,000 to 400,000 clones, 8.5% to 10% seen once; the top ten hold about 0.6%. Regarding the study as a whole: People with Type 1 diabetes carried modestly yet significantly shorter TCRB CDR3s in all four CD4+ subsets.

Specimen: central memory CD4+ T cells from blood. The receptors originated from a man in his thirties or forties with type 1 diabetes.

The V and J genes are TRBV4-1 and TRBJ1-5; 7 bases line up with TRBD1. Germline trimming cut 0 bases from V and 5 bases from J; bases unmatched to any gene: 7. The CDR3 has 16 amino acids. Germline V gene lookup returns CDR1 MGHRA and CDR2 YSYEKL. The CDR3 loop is CASSQDGQGGDQPQHF. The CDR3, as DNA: TGCGCCAGCAGCCAAGATGGCCAGGGGGGGGATCAGCCCCAGCATTTT.

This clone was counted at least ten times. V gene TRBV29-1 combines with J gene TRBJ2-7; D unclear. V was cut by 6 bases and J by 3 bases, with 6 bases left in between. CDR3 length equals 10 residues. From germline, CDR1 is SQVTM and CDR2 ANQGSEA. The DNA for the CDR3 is TGCAGCGTCTACCACTACGAGCAGTACTTC. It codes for CSVYHYEQYF.

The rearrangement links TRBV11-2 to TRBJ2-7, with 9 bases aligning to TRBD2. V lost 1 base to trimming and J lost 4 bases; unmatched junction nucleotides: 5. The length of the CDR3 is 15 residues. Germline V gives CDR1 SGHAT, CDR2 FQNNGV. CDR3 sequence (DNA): TGTGCCAGCAGCTTAGTATCTAGCGGGGTATACGAGCAGTACTTC. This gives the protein CASSLVSSGVYEQYF.

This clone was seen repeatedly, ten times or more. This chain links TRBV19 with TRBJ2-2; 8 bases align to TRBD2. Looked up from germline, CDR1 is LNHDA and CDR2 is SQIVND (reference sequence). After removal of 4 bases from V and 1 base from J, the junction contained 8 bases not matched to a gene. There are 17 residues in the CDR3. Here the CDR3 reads CASSTKLAGVNTGELFF. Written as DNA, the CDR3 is TGTGCCAGTAGTACGAAGCTAGCGGGCGTGAACACCGGGGAGCTGTTTTTT.

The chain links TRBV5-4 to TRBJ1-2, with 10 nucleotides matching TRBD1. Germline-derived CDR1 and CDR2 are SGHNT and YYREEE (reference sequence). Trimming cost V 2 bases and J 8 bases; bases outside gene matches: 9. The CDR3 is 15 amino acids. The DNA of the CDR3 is TGTGCCAGCAGCTTCGACAGACAGGGGGCGGACGGCTACACCTTC. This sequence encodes CASSFDRQGADGYTF.

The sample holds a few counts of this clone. The chain's CDR3 is CASSEWDTEAFF. CDR3 nucleotide sequence: TGTGCCAGCAGTGAATGGGACACTGAAGCTTTCTTT. The J gene is TRBJ1-1, the V gene TRBV2; D is ambiguous. This CDR3 is 12 amino acids long. Trimming stripped 2 bases from V and 3 bases from J, with 4 bases between. Germline V gene sequence: CDR1 SNHLY, CDR2 FYNNEI.

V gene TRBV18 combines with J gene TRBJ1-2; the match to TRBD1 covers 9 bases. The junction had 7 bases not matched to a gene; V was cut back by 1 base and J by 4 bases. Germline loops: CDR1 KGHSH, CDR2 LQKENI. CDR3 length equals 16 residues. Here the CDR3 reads CASSPQGQGLIYGYTF. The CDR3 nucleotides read TGTGCCAGCTCACCACAGGGACAGGGCTTGATCTATGGCTACACCTTC.

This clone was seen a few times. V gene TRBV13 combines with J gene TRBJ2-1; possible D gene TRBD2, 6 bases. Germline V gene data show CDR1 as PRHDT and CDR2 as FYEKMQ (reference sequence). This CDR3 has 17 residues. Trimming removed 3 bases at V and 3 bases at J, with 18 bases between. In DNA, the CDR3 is TGTGCCAGCAGCTTCGCGGCTAGCGCCCTTCTCTACAATGAGCAGTTCTTC. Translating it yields CASSFAASALLYNEQFF.

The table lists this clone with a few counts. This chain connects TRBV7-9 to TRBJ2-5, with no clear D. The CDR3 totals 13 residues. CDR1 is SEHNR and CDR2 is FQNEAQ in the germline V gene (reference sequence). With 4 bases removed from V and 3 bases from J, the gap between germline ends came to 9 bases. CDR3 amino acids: CASSSRVEETQYF. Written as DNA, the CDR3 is TGTGCCAGCAGCTCCCGCGTTGAAGAGACCCAGTACTTC. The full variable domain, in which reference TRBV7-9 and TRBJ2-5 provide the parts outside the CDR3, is DTGVSQNPRHKITKRGQNVTFRCDPISEHNRLYWYRQTLGQGPEFLTYFQNEAQLEKSRLLSDRFSAERPKGSFSTLEIQRTEQGDSAMYLCASSSRVEETQYFGPGTRLLVL.

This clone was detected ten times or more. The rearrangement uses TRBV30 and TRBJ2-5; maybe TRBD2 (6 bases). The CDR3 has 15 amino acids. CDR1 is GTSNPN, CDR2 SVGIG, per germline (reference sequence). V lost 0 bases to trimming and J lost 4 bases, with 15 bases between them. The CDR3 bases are TGTGCCTGGAGTGTAGGCGGACAAGCGGGAGAGACCCAGTACTTC. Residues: CAWSVGGQAGETQYF.

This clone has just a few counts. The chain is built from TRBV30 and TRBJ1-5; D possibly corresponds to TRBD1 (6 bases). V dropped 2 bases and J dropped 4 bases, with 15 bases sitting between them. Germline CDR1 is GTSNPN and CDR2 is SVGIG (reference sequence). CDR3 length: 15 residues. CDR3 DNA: TGTGCCTGGAGTCACAGGGCGCCAAATAATCAGCCCCAGCATTTT. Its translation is CAWSHRAPNNQPQHF.

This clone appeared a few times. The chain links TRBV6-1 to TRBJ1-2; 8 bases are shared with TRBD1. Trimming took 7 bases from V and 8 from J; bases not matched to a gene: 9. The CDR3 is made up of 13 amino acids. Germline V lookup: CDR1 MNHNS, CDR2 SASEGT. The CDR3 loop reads CASIFDRGRGYTF. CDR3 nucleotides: TGTGCCAGCATCTTCGACAGGGGAAGAGGCTACACCTTC.

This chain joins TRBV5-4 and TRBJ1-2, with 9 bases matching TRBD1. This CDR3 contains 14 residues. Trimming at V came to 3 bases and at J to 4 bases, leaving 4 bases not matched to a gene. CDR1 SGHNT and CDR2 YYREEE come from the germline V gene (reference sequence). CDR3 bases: TGTGCCAGCAGCTCCACAGGGGGCCTCTATGGCTACACCTTC. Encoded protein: CASSSTGGLYGYTF.

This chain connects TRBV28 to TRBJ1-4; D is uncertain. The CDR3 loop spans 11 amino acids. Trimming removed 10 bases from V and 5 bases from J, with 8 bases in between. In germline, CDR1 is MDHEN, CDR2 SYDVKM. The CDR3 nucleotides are TGTGCCACCCTAGTGAATGAAAAACTGTTTTTT. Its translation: CATLVNEKLFF.

CDR3 protein: CATRVGGYGYTF. CDR3 DNA: TGTGCCACCCGAGTGGGGGGCTATGGCTACACCTTC. The rearrangement joins TRBV5-4 to TRBJ1-2; weak D call: TRBD1 (5 bases). This CDR3 is built from 12 residues. Germline CDR1 is SGHNT and CDR2 is YYREEE (reference sequence). Deletions cut 9 bases from V and 4 bases from J, with 13 bases between.

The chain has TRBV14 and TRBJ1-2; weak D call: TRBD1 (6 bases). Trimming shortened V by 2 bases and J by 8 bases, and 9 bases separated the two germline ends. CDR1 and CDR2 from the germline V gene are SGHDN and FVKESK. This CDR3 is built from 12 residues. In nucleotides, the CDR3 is TGTGCCAGCAGCCAAACAGGGAGAGGCTACACCTTC. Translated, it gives CASSQTGRGYTF.

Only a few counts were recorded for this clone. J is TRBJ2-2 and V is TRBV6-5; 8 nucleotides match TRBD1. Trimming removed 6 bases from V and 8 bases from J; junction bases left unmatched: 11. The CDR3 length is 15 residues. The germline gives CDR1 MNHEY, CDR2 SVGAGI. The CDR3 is CASRIDRGNPGELFF. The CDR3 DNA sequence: TGTGCCAGCAGGATAGACAGGGGAAACCCGGGGGAGCTGTTTTTT.

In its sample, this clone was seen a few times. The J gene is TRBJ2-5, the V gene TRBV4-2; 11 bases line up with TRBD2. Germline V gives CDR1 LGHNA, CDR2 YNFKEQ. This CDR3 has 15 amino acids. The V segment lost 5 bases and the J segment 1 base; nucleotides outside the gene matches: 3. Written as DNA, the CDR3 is TGTGCCAGCAGCTCCGGGACTAGCGGCCAAGAGACCCAGTACTTC. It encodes CASSSGTSGQETQYF.

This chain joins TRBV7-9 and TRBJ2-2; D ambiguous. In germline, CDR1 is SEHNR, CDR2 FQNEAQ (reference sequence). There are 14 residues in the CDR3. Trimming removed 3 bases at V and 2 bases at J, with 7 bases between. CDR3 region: CASSFGPNTGELFF. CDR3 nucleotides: TGTGCCAGCAGCTTTGGACCTAACACCGGGGAGCTGTTTTTT.

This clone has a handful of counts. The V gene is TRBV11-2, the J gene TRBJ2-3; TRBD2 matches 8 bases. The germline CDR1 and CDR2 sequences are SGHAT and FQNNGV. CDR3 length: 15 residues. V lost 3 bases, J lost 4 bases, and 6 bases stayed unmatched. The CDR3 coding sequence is TGTGCCAGCAGCTTTTCCAGCGGGAGCTCAGATACGCAGTATTTT. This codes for CASSFSSGSSDTQYF. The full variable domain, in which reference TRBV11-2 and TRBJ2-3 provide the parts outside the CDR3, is EAGVAQSPRYKIIEKRQSVAFWCNPISGHATLYWYQQILGQGPKLLIQFQNNGVVDDSQLPKDRFSAERLKGVDSTLKIQPAKLEDSAVYLCASSFSSGSSDTQYFGPGTRLTVL.

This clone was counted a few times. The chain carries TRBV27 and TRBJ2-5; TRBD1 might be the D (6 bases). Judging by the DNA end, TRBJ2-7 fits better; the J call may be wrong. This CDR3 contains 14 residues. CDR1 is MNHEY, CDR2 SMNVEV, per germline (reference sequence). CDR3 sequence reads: CASSLRPRGYEQYF. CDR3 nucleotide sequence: TGTGCCAGCAGTTTACGGCCCAGGGGTTACGAGCAGTACTTC.